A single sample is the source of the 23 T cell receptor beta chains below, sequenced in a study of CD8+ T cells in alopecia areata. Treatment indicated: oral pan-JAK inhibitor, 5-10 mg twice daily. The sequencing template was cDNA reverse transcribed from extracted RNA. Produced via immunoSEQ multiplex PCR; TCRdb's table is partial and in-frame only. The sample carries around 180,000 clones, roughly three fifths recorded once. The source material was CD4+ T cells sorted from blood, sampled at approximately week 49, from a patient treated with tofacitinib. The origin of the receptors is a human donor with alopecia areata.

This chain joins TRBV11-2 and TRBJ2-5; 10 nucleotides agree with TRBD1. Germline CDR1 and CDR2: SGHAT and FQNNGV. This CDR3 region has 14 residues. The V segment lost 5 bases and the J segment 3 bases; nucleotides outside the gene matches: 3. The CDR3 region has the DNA TGTGCCAGCAGCCGAGGACAGGGGGAAGAGACCCAGTACTTC. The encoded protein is CASSRGQGEETQYF. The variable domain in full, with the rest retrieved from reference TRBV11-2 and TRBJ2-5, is EAGVAQSPRYKIIEKRQSVAFWCNPISGHATLYWYQQILGQGPKLLIQFQNNGVVDDSQLPKDRFSAERLKGVDSTLKIQPAKLEDSAVYLCASSRGQGEETQYFGPGTRLLVL.

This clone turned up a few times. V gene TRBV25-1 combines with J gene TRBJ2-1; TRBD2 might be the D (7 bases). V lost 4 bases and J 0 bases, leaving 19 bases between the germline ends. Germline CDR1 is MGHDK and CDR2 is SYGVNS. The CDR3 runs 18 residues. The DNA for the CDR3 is TGTGCCAGCAGTGCTGTGGCGGGGGCCATGAGCTCCTACAATGAGCAGTTCTTC. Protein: CASSAVAGAMSSYNEQFF.

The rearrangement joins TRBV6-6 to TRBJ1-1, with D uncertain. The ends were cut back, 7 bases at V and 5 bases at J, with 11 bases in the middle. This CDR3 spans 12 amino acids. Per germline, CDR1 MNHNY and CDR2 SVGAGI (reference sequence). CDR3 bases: TGTGCCAGCACTCCTTCAGGAACTGAAGCTTTCTTT. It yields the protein CASTPSGTEAFF.

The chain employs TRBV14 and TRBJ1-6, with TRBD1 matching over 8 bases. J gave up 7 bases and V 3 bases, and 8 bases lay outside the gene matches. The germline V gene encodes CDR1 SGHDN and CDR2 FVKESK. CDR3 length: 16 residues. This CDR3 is CASSHRTGRVNSPLHF. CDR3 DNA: TGTGCCAGCAGCCACAGGACAGGGCGAGTGAATTCACCCCTCCACTTT.

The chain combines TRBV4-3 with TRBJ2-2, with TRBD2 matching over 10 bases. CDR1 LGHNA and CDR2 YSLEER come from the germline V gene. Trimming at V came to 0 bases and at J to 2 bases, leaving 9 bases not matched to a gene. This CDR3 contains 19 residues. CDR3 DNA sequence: TGCGCCAGCAGCCAAGATCTGGGTAGCGGGGGGCTTAACACCGGGGAGCTGTTTTTT. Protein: CASSQDLGSGGLNTGELFF.

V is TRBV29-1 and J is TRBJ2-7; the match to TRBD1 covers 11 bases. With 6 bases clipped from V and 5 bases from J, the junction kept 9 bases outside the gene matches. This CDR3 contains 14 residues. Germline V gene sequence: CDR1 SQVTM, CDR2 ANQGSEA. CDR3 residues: CSVGTGGQSHEQYF. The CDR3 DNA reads TGCAGCGTCGGGACAGGGGGACAAAGCCACGAGCAGTACTTC.

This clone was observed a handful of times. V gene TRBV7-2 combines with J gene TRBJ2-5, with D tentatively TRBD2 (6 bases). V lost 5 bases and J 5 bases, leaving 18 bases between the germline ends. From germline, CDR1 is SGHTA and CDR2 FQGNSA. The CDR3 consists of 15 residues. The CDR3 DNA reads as TGTGCCAGCAGCCCAGTCAGGAGGGGACGGGAGACCCAGTACTTC. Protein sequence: CASSPVRRGRETQYF.

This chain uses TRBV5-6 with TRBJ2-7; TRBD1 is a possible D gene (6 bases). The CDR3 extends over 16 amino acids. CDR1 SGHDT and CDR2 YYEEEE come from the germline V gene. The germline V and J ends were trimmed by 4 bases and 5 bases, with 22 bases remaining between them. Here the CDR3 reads CASSPSNPDRPNEQYF. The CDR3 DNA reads TGTGCCAGCAGCCCGTCTAACCCAGACAGGCCGAACGAGCAGTACTTC.

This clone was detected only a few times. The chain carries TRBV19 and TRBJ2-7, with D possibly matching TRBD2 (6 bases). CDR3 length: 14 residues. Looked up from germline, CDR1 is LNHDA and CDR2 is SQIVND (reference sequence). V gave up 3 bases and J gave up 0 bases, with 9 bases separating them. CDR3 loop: CASSIPGSSYEQYF. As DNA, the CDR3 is TGTGCCAGTAGTATCCCCGGGAGCTCCTACGAGCAGTACTTC.

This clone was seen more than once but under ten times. The CDR3, as DNA: TGCAGCGTTGTCGGCAGGAGCTCCTACAATGAGCAGTTCTTC. Translation: CSVVGRSSYNEQFF. The rearrangement joins TRBV29-1 to TRBJ2-1; unclear D gene. From germline, CDR1 is SQVTM and CDR2 ANQGSEA. V was pared by 4 bases and J by 0 bases, with 10 bases between. CDR3 length: 14 residues.

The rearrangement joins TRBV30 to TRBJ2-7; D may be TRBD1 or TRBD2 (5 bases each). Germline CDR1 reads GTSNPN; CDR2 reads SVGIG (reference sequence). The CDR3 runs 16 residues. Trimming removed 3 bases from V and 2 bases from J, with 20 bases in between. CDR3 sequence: CAWSPIVWGSPYEQYF. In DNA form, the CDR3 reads TGTGCCTGGAGCCCGATCGTGTGGGGGTCCCCCTACGAGCAGTACTTC.

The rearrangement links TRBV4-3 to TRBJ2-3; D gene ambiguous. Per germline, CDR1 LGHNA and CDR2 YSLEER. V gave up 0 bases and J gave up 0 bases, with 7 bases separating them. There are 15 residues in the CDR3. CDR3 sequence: CASSQDGVSTDTQYF. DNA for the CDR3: TGCGCCAGCAGCCAAGATGGGGTGAGCACAGATACGCAGTATTTT.

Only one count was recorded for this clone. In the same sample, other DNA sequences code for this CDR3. The CDR3 DNA reads as TGTGCCAGCAGCTTCAACACCGGGGAGCTGTTTTTT. Translation: CASSFNTGELFF. V usage is TRBV7-2 and J usage is TRBJ2-2, with unresolved D. The CDR3 totals 12 residues. Per the germline V gene, CDR1 is SGHTA and CDR2 is FQGNSA. V lost 3 bases and J 2 bases, leaving 1 base between the germline ends.

CDR3: CASSGRTGRPVGESPLHF. The CDR3 nucleotides read TGTGCCAGCAGCGGGAGGACAGGACGTCCTGTTGGAGAGTCACCCCTCCACTTT. V usage is TRBV9 and J usage is TRBJ1-6; 7 positions match TRBD1. V shed 3 bases, J shed 10 bases, and the junction held 19 bases outside the gene matches. Germline CDR1 reads SGDLS; CDR2 reads YYNGEE. There are 18 residues in the CDR3.

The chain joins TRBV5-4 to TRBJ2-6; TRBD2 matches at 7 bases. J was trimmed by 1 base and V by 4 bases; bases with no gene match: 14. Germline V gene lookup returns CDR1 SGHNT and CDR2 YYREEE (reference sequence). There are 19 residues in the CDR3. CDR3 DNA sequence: TGTGCCAGCAGCCATACGGTACACACAGCGGGATCTGGGGCCAACGTCCTGACTTTC. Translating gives CASSHTVHTAGSGANVLTF.

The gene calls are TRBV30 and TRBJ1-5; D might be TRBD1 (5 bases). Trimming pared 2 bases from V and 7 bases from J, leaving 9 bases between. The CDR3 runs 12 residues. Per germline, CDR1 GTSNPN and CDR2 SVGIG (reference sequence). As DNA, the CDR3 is TGTGCCTGGAGTCACCGGGGGCAGCCCCAGCATTTT. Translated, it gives CAWSHRGQPQHF.

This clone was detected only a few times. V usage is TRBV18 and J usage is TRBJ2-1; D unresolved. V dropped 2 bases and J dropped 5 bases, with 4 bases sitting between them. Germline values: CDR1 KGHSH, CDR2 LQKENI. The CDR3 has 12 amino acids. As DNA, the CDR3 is TGTGCCAGCTCACCAGGGAACAATGAGCAGTTCTTC. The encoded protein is CASSPGNNEQFF.

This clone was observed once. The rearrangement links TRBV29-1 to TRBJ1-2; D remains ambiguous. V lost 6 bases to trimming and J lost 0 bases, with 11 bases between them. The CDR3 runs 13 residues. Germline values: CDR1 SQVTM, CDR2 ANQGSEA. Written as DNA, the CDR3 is TGCAGCGTAGACGGACCTGCTAACTATGGCTACACCTTC. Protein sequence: CSVDGPANYGYTF.

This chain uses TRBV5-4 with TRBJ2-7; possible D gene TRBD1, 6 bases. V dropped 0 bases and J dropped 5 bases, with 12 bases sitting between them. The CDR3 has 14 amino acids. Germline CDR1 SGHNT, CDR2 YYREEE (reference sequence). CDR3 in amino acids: CASSLGTWGHEQYF. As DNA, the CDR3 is TGTGCCAGCAGCTTGGGGACTTGGGGGCACGAGCAGTACTTC.

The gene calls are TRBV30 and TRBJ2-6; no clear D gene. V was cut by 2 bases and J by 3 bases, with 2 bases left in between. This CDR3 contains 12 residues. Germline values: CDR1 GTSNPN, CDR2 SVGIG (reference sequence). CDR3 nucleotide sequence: TGTGCCTGGAGTTTTGGGGCCAACGTCCTGACTTTC. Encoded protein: CAWSFGANVLTF.

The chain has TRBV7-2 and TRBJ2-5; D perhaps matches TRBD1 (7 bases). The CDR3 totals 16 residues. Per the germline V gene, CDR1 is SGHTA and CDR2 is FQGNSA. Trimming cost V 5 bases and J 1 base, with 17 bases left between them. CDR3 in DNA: TGTGCCAGCAGCCTCGGTTGGAGGGGGCTCCAAGAGACCCAGTACTTC. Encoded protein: CASSLGWRGLQETQYF.

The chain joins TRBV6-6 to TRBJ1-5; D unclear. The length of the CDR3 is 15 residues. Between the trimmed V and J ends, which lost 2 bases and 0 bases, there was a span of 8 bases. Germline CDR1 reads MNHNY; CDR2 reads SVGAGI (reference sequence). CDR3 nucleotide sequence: TGTGCCAGCAGTTACGGGGAGGGTAGCAATCAGCCCCAGCATTTT. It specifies CASSYGEGSNQPQHF.

The CDR3 here is CASSKDLFPDTQYF. Written as DNA, the CDR3 is TGTGCCAGCAGTAAGGACCTTTTCCCAGATACGCAGTATTTT. V and J are TRBV2 and TRBJ2-3; no clear D. This CDR3 comprises 14 residues. Trimming removed 5 bases at V and 4 bases at J, with 13 bases between. The germline CDR1 and CDR2 sequences are SNHLY and FYNNEI. The whole variable domain, remainder taken from reference TRBV2 and TRBJ2-3, is EPEVTQTPSHQVTQMGQEVILRCVPISNHLYFYWYRQILGQKVEFLVSFYNNEISEKSEIFDDQFSVERPDGSNFTLKIRSTKLEDSAMYFCASSKDLFPDTQYFGPGTRLTVL.